The 31 T cell receptor beta chains below come from one sample, sequenced in a study of T-cell memory formation after mild COVID-19. TCRdb re-called the 5' RACE reads through MiXCR, storing one row per CDR3 protein. Found here are about 350,000 distinct CDR3 sequences, approximately 14% of them singletons; the top ten hold 20% to 25%. Material: PBMCs or a T cell subset sorted from them (not recorded which). The receptors were gathered from a man aged 18-30 years who had mild COVID-19 (a few samples of this study predate the infection). Cell type and time point are not known.

The chain recombines TRBV11-2 with TRBJ2-3, with 11 bases fitting TRBD2. Germline CDR1 SGHAT, CDR2 FQNNGV. Unmatched junction bases numbered 4, after V lost 5 bases and J lost 0 bases. The CDR3 consists of 16 residues. Here the CDR3 reads CASSKTSGASTDTQYF. In DNA form, the CDR3 reads TGTGCCAGCAGCAAGACTAGCGGGGCTAGCACAGATACGCAGTATTTT.

This clonotype was counted only a few times. The genes are TRBV4-1 and TRBJ1-1, with unresolved D. This CDR3 region has 18 residues. Germline values: CDR1 MGHRA, CDR2 YSYEKL. Trimming took off 0 bases at V and 1 base at J, with 18 bases between the two ends. CDR3 nucleotide sequence: TGCGCCAGCAGCCAAGATATGGACGGGAAGATAGGGAACACTGAAGCTTTCTTT. Protein product: CASSQDMDGKIGNTEAFF.

The chain joins TRBV4-1 to TRBJ2-1; D might be TRBD1 (6 bases). The CDR3 length is 15 residues. CDR1 MGHRA and CDR2 YSYEKL come from the germline V gene. Trimming removed 3 bases from V and 4 bases from J, with 13 bases in between. CDR3 sequence reads: CASSQIGTQYNEQFF. The CDR3 DNA sequence: TGCGCCAGCAGCCAGATCGGGACACAATACAATGAGCAGTTCTTC.

This clonotype was detected many times. The chain carries TRBV5-1 and TRBJ2-7; D is ambiguous. CDR1 and CDR2 (germline): SGHRS, YFSETQ. V lost 0 bases and J 5 bases, leaving 9 bases between the germline ends. The CDR3 has 13 residues. The DNA of the CDR3 is TGCGCCAGCAGCTTGGAGGGTTCGGACGAGCAGTACTTC. Its translation is CASSLEGSDEQYF.

This chain links TRBV7-6 with TRBJ1-1, with D unresolved. CDR3 size: 14 residues. V was trimmed by 5 bases and J by 4 bases, leaving 14 bases between them. Germline V gives CDR1 SGHVS, CDR2 FNYEAQ. CDR3 bases: TGTGCCAGCAGCACACCCGGCATGGGCACTGAAGCTTTCTTT. Encoded protein: CASSTPGMGTEAFF.

This clonotype was picked up many times. The CDR3 DNA reads TGTGCCAGCAGTCGGGACAAATACGAGCAGTACGTC. It specifies CASSRDKYEQYV. This chain connects TRBV5-6 to TRBJ2-7; TRBD1 might be the D (6 bases). Germline CDR1 reads SGHDT; CDR2 reads YYEEEE. The V end was cut by 5 bases, the J end by 4 bases, with 10 bases between. The CDR3 runs to 12 residues.

This clonotype was observed a handful of times. The chain is built from TRBV12-3 or TRBV12-4 and TRBJ2-1; 12 bases align to TRBD2. The CDR3 totals 16 residues. V gave up 1 base and J gave up 8 bases; unmatched junction bases: 6. The CDR3 here is CASSLGTSGGYDEQFF. The DNA of the CDR3 is TGTGCCAGCAGTTTAGGAACTAGCGGGGGGTACGATGAGCAGTTCTTC.

Many counts were recorded for this clonotype. The CDR3 loop is CASSLVMGLQETQYF. The CDR3, as DNA: TGTGCCAGCAGCTTAGTTATGGGCCTCCAAGAGACCCAGTACTTC. The gene calls are TRBV7-2 and TRBJ2-5; D call uncertain. The germline CDR1 and CDR2 sequences are SGHTA and FQGNSA. This CDR3 contains 15 residues. The V gene lost 1 base and the J gene lost 1 base, with 10 bases spanning the gap.

This clonotype was counted many times. J is TRBJ2-1 and V is TRBV7-2; D possibly corresponds to TRBD2 (7 bases). CDR1 is SGHTA, CDR2 FQGNSA, per germline. Trimming cost V 0 bases and J 7 bases, with 13 bases left between them. The CDR3 is 15 amino acids. CDR3 protein: CASSLAWTRGNEQFF. The CDR3 nucleotides read TGTGCCAGCAGCTTAGCTTGGACTAGGGGGAATGAGCAGTTCTTC.

This chain connects TRBV5-6 to TRBJ2-1; weak D call: TRBD1 (6 bases). The CDR3 has 12 amino acids. Germline V lookup: CDR1 SGHDT, CDR2 YYEEEE. V was cut by 5 bases and J by 15 bases, with 18 bases left in between. CDR3: CASSFEGRGGFF. In nucleotides, the CDR3 is TGTGCCAGCAGTTTTGAGGGCAGGGGTGGGTTCTTC.

A single count supports this clonotype. V and J are TRBV7-3 and TRBJ2-7; D is perhaps TRBD1 (7 bases). V was trimmed by 5 bases and J by 3 bases, leaving 17 bases between them. CDR3 size: 15 residues. The germline V gene has CDR1 SGHTA and CDR2 FQGTGA. The CDR3 coding sequence is TGTGCCAGCAGCATCCCGGGGGCAGGGGGCTACGAGCAGTACGTC. It yields the protein CASSIPGAGGYEQYV.

The rearrangement joins TRBV5-1 to TRBJ2-2, with 7 bases fitting TRBD1. CDR3 length equals 16 residues. V was pared by 1 base and J by 8 bases, with 11 bases of the junction left unmatched. Per germline, CDR1 SGHRS and CDR2 YFSETQ. The CDR3 loop reads CASSLSPDRLWGELFF. CDR3 nucleotides: TGCGCCAGCAGCTTGAGCCCGGACAGGCTATGGGGGGAGCTGTTTTTT.

The chain combines TRBV6-2 or TRBV6-3 with TRBJ2-5, with D possibly being TRBD1 or TRBD2 (7 bases each). Trimming took 6 bases from V and 5 from J, leaving 16 bases between them. CDR1 and CDR2 from the germline V gene are MNHEY and SVGEGT. The CDR3 contains 14 residues. In DNA form, the CDR3 reads TGTGCCAGCAGACCCCAGGGGGGGTTCGAGACCCAGTACTTC. This encodes CASRPQGGFETQYF.

The table lists this clonotype with many counts. J is TRBJ2-1 and V is TRBV3-1; D unclear. The CDR3 covers 12 residues. Trimming removed 1 base at V and 9 bases at J, with 7 bases between. Looked up from germline, CDR1 is LGHDT and CDR2 is YNNKEL (reference sequence). The CDR3 loop is CASSQGYGEQFF. CDR3 coding DNA: TGTGCCAGCAGCCAAGGGTACGGTGAGCAGTTCTTC.

In this sample, this clonotype turned up many times. The chain recombines TRBV7-8 with TRBJ2-3; 7 bases align to TRBD1. V lost 1 base to trimming and J lost 5 bases; unmatched junction nucleotides: 3. From germline, CDR1 is SGHVS and CDR2 FQNEAQ. This CDR3 spans 14 amino acids. In DNA, the CDR3 is TGTGCCAGCAGCTTAGGGGCAGGGGGAGATACGCAGTATTTT. Its protein product is CASSLGAGGDTQYF. The variable domain in full, with the rest retrieved from reference TRBV7-8 and TRBJ2-3, is GAGVSQSPRYKVAKRGQDVALRCDPISGHVSLFWYQQALGQGPEFLTYFQNEAQLDKSGLPSDRFFAERPEGSVSTLKIQRTQQEDSAVYLCASSLGAGGDTQYFGPGTRLTVL.

J is TRBJ1-5 and V is TRBV18, with a weak D call TRBD1 (5 bases). Per germline, CDR1 KGHSH and CDR2 LQKENI. The CDR3 is made up of 16 amino acids. V gave up 3 bases and J gave up 3 bases, with 15 bases separating them. CDR3 nucleotides: TGTGCCAGCTCACCGAATCCGGGACGGCTCAATCAGCCCCAGCATTTT. It translates to CASSPNPGRLNQPQHF.

This clonotype was detected many times. The V gene is TRBV12-3 or TRBV12-4, the J gene TRBJ1-2; a possible D gene is TRBD1 (6 bases). With 3 bases removed from V and 6 bases from J, the gap between germline ends came to 29 bases. This CDR3 has 19 residues. The CDR3 reads CASSFSAPGADGGFNGYTF. The DNA for the CDR3 is TGTGCCAGCAGTTTCTCAGCTCCGGGGGCTGACGGGGGTTTTAATGGCTACACCTTC.

This clonotype was seen more than once but under ten times. The V and J genes are TRBV5-1 and TRBJ2-1; 12 nucleotides align to TRBD2. CDR1 and CDR2 from the germline V gene are SGHRS and YFSETQ. V lost 4 bases and J lost 5; bases outside the gene matches: 10. CDR3 length: 17 residues. The CDR3 DNA reads as TGCGCCAGCAGCCGGGACCCGGGACTAGCGGGCAACAATGAGCAGTTCTTC. This encodes CASSRDPGLAGNNEQFF.

In its sample, this clonotype was seen a few times. V and J are TRBV6-5 and TRBJ2-1; tentative D call: TRBD2 (7 bases). The CDR3 length is 14 residues. CDR1 is MNHEY and CDR2 is SVGAGI in the germline V gene. V shed 5 bases and J shed 8 bases, with 16 bases lying between them. The CDR3 DNA is TGTGCCAGCAGTATCCGGGGGGCGGTCGATGAGCAGTTCTTC. Translation gives CASSIRGAVDEQFF.

This clonotype turned up a few times. The CDR3: CASSQVEGSSYEQYF. CDR3 in DNA: TGCGCCAGCAGCCAAGTCGAGGGGTCCTCCTACGAGCAGTACTTC. This sequence joins TRBV4-3 and TRBJ2-7; D could derive from TRBD1 or TRBD2 (5 bases each). Trimming left V 1 base short and J 0 bases short, with 10 bases between. CDR1 is LGHNA and CDR2 is YSLEER in the germline V gene. CDR3 size: 15 residues.

The chain is built from TRBV7-9 and TRBJ2-1, with 7 bases that match TRBD2. There are 16 residues in the CDR3. V lost 4 bases to trimming and J lost 0 bases; unmatched junction nucleotides: 6. CDR1 SEHNR and CDR2 FQNEAQ come from the germline V gene (reference sequence). The CDR3 DNA sequence: TGTGCCAGCAGCTCATTCCGGGGGGTCTCCTACAATGAGCAGTTCTTC. Protein: CASSSFRGVSYNEQFF. Combining the CDR3 with reference TRBV7-9 and TRBJ2-1 gives the whole variable domain DTGVSQNPRHKITKRGQNVTFRCDPISEHNRLYWYRQTLGQGPEFLTYFQNEAQLEKSRLLSDRFSAERPKGSFSTLEIQRTEQGDSAMYLCASSSFRGVSYNEQFFGPGTRLTVL.

The chain combines TRBV6-6 with TRBJ2-2; maybe TRBD1 (5 bases). Trimming removed 2 bases at V and 8 bases at J, with 21 bases between. This CDR3 region has 17 residues. Germline CDR1 reads MNHNY; CDR2 reads SVGAGI (reference sequence). CDR3 protein: CASSYMTDLRTAGELFF. Here the CDR3 DNA reads TGTGCCAGCAGTTACATGACAGACCTTCGGACCGCGGGGGAGCTGTTTTTT.

The gene calls are TRBV18 and TRBJ2-1; TRBD2 matches at 14 bases. The CDR3 is 20 amino acids. The V gene end was trimmed by 3 bases and the J gene end by 0 bases; junction bases not matched to a gene: 10. Per the germline V gene, CDR1 is KGHSH and CDR2 is LQKENI. The CDR3 sequence: CASSPSGTSGRPSSYNEQFF. CDR3 coding DNA: TGTGCCAGCTCACCGTCAGGGACTAGCGGGAGACCGAGCTCCTACAATGAGCAGTTCTTC.

The chain employs TRBV5-1 and TRBJ1-1, with 7 bases fitting TRBD1. V was pared by 7 bases and J by 1 base, with 4 bases of the junction left unmatched. This CDR3 is 13 amino acids long. Per germline, CDR1 SGHRS and CDR2 YFSETQ. The CDR3 spells CASGGTENTEAFF. The CDR3 DNA reads as TGCGCCAGCGGCGGGACAGAGAACACTGAAGCTTTCTTT.

This sequence joins TRBV12-3 or TRBV12-4 and TRBJ2-5; weak D call: TRBD2 (7 bases). V lost 8 bases and J lost 6, with 19 bases in between. The CDR3 loop spans 14 amino acids. The DNA of the CDR3 is TGTGCCAGCGCCCGGAGGGGGGGCCGAAAGACCCAGTACTTC. Translated, it gives CASARRGGRKTQYF.

CDR3 coding DNA: TGCAGTGCTAGTATCCCTGGGGTCGCTTTTCGGCAGTACGTC. Translating it yields CSASIPGVAFRQYV. This chain connects TRBV20-1 to TRBJ2-7; the D is unclear. V shed 3 bases and J shed 9 bases, with 21 bases lying between them. Germline V lookup: CDR1 DFQATT, CDR2 SNEGSKA (reference sequence). This CDR3 is 14 amino acids long.

This clonotype has just a few counts. The CDR3 DNA reads as TGTGCCAGCTTGACTAGTACGAACACCGGGGAGCTGTTTTTT. Its translation is CASLTSTNTGELFF. This chain connects TRBV28 to TRBJ2-2; possible D gene TRBD2, 6 bases. The germline V and J ends were trimmed by 8 bases and 0 bases, with 10 bases remaining between them. Germline CDR1 reads MDHEN; CDR2 reads SYDVKM. The CDR3 is 14 residues long.

Here the CDR3 DNA reads TGTGCCAGCAGTTACTACGCTAGCGGGGGGATAGGGGAGACAGATACGCAGTATTTT. Protein: CASSYYASGGIGETDTQYF. This chain links TRBV6-5 with TRBJ2-3, with 11 bases aligning to TRBD2. J gave up 3 bases and V 1 base, and 12 bases lay outside the gene matches. Germline V lookup: CDR1 MNHEY, CDR2 SVGAGI. The CDR3 loop spans 19 amino acids.

This rearrangement joins TRBV6-5 to TRBJ1-2, with 11 bases fitting TRBD1. This CDR3 is 15 amino acids long. Germline trimming cut 8 bases from V and 3 bases from J; bases unmatched to any gene: 8. The germline CDR1 and CDR2 sequences are MNHEY and SVGAGI. DNA of the CDR3: TGTGCCAGCGGATGGACAGGGGGCGTTCACTATGGCTACACCTTC. It is translated as CASGWTGGVHYGYTF.

The gene calls are TRBV18 and TRBJ2-3; the match to TRBD2 covers 13 bases. Trimming cost V 3 bases and J 7 bases; bases outside gene matches: 4. Germline V lookup: CDR1 KGHSH, CDR2 LQKENI. This CDR3 is 15 amino acids long. In DNA form, the CDR3 reads TGTGCCAGCTCACCCGGACTAGCGGGGGACCATACGCAGTATTTT. Translating it yields CASSPGLAGDHTQYF.

This clonotype was counted only a few times. The chain's CDR3 is CASSFLSGTEAFF. The CDR3 DNA reads as TGTGCCAGCAGCTTTTTAAGCGGGACTGAAGCTTTCTTT. The V call is TRBV7-8, the J call TRBJ1-1, with unresolved D. V lost 3 bases and J lost 5, with 10 bases in between. The CDR3 loop spans 13 amino acids. Germline V lookup: CDR1 SGHVS, CDR2 FQNEAQ. Full variable domain (missing parts from reference TRBV7-8 and TRBJ1-1): GAGVSQSPRYKVAKRGQDVALRCDPISGHVSLFWYQQALGQGPEFLTYFQNEAQLDKSGLPSDRFFAERPEGSVSTLKIQRTQQEDSAVYLCASSFLSGTEAFFGQGTRLTVV.